Listed here are 30 T cell receptor beta chains from one sample, sequenced in a study of T cell repertoires in cytomegalovirus infection. TCRdb re-derived calls from the reads in MiXCR, one entry per CDR3 protein. The table has some 500,000 distinct CDR3 sequences, about 33% seen once. What these receptors recognize is not known. Sequences were derived from cultured PBMCs, sampled from culture after CMV antigen stimulation. These receptor sequences come from a human donor in good health (CMV status not recorded). Some clones in this sample may be carry-over from other donors' samples.

This clonotype occurred a few times. The V and J genes are TRBV15 and TRBJ2-2; TRBD1 matches at 7 bases. The CDR3 consists of 13 residues. Losses at the gene ends were 4 bases for V and 5 bases for J; bases not matched to a gene: 1. CDR1 is LNHNV, CDR2 YYDKDF, per germline (reference sequence). CDR3 residues: CATSNRGTGELFF. In nucleotides, the CDR3 is TGTGCCACCAGCAACAGGGGAACCGGGGAGCTGTTTTTT.

This clonotype was counted only a few times. The chain joins TRBV7-2 to TRBJ2-7; 9 nucleotides line up with TRBD1. The junction had 9 bases not matched to a gene; V was cut back by 5 bases and J by 7 bases. Germline CDR1 and CDR2: SGHTA and FQGNSA. This CDR3 contains 14 residues. The chain's CDR3 is CASSGGTGSGEQYV. The CDR3 DNA reads as TGTGCCAGCAGCGGAGGGACAGGGTCCGGGGAGCAGTACGTC.

The chain is built from TRBV20-1 and TRBJ2-7, with 13 bases matching TRBD2. CDR3 size: 14 residues. Germline assignment: CDR1 DFQATT and CDR2 SNEGSKA (reference sequence). J gave up 7 bases and V 6 bases, and 9 bases lay outside the gene matches. CDR3 loop: CSAGGTSGDGEQYF. CDR3 DNA sequence: TGCAGTGCCGGGGGGACTAGCGGGGACGGGGAGCAGTACTTC.

J is TRBJ2-7 and V is TRBV7-9; 7 bases agree with TRBD2. Germline V lookup: CDR1 SEHNR, CDR2 FQNEAQ (reference sequence). Trimming at V came to 3 bases and at J to 2 bases, leaving 7 bases not matched to a gene. The CDR3 sequence is 15 residues long. The CDR3 region has the DNA TGTGCCAGCAGCTTCATTAGCGGGTTAGCCTACGAGCAGTACTTC. This codes for CASSFISGLAYEQYF.

The rearrangement uses TRBV5-1 and TRBJ2-2, with D possibly called TRBD1 or TRBD2 (5 bases each). The CDR3 length is 17 residues. Trimming removed 0 bases at V and 6 bases at J, with 18 bases between. The germline V gene encodes CDR1 SGHRS and CDR2 YFSETQ. The DNA of the CDR3 is TGCGCCAGCAGCTTGGTCCCGGTCCAGGGAGCGGCCGGGGAGCTGTTTTTT. Translated, it gives CASSLVPVQGAAGELFF.

The chain joins TRBV27 to TRBJ1-4, with D tentatively TRBD1 (6 bases). V gave up 5 bases and J gave up 4 bases, with 8 bases separating them. This CDR3 is 13 amino acids long. Germline CDR1 reads MNHEY; CDR2 reads SMNVEV (reference sequence). The CDR3 protein is CASSRGVNEKLFF. CDR3 coding DNA: TGTGCCAGCAGTAGGGGGGTTAATGAAAAACTGTTTTTT. Variable domain in full (rest from reference TRBV27 and TRBJ1-4): EAQVTQNPRYLITVTGKKLTVTCSQNMNHEYMSWYRQDPGLGLRQIYYSMNVEVTDKGDVPEGYKVSRKEKRNFPLILESPSPNQTSLYFCASSRGVNEKLFFGSGTQLSVL.

This clonotype turned up a few times. V usage is TRBV24-1 and J usage is TRBJ2-2; D might be TRBD1 (6 bases). The germline V gene has CDR1 KGHDR and CDR2 SFDVKD. The CDR3 contains 15 residues. The V end lost 9 bases, the J end lost 3 bases, and 16 bases lay between the germline ends. CDR3 loop: CATCCGQMDTGELFF. CDR3 coding DNA: TGTGCCACCTGTTGTGGACAGATGGACACCGGGGAGCTGTTTTTT.

The CDR3 nucleotides are TGTGCCAGCAGCCCCCAGAGAGGGAGGGATAACAATGAGCAGTTCTTC. Its protein product is CASSPQRGRDNNEQFF. This chain links TRBV4-2 with TRBJ2-1; 7 bases match TRBD2. Germline V CDR1 and CDR2: LGHNA, YNFKEQ. Trimming took 4 bases from V and 5 from J; bases not matched to a gene: 11. The CDR3 sequence is 16 residues long.

This clonotype turned up a few times. The chain employs TRBV7-2 and TRBJ2-6; the match to TRBD2 covers 7 bases. Germline CDR1 SGHTA, CDR2 FQGNSA. The CDR3 runs 16 residues. The ends lost 7 bases at V and 4 bases at J; junction bases unmatched: 10. CDR3 sequence: CASTTPGGVGANVLTF. In nucleotides, the CDR3 is TGTGCCAGCACCACCCCGGGGGGAGTGGGGGCCAACGTCCTGACTTTC.

In its sample, this clonotype was seen a few times. The genes are TRBV7-2 and TRBJ2-7, with D possibly being TRBD1 or TRBD2 (6 bases each). V was clipped by 8 bases and J by 2 bases, with 16 bases between them. Germline V CDR1 and CDR2: SGHTA, FQGNSA. This CDR3 is 14 amino acids long. The CDR3 reads CASGRRGPTYEQYF. The DNA for the CDR3 is TGTGCCAGCGGCCGCCGGGGGCCGACCTACGAGCAGTACTTC.

Only a few counts were recorded for this clonotype. The J gene is TRBJ2-2, the V gene TRBV7-2, with 7 bases fitting TRBD2. Looked up from germline, CDR1 is SGHTA and CDR2 is FQGNSA. V gave up 6 bases and J gave up 6 bases; unmatched junction bases: 7. The CDR3 is 14 amino acids. The CDR3 nucleotides are TGTGCCAGCAGGAGAACTAGCGCCCCCGGGGAGCTGTTTTTT. Translated, it gives CASRRTSAPGELFF.

This clonotype was observed a handful of times. The chain links TRBV7-2 to TRBJ2-7; TRBD1 might be the D (6 bases). The germline V gene has CDR1 SGHTA and CDR2 FQGNSA. There are 15 residues in the CDR3. V was pared by 2 bases and J by 0 bases, with 11 bases between. CDR3 nucleotide sequence: TGTGCCAGCAGCTTAAGACAGGTTAGCTCCTACGAGCAGTACTTC. Protein sequence: CASSLRQVSSYEQYF.

This clonotype was counted ten times or more. The chain carries TRBV7-2 and TRBJ2-4; 15 positions match TRBD2. This CDR3 region has 15 residues. CDR1 and CDR2 from the germline V gene are SGHTA and FQGNSA. Trimming at V came to 5 bases and at J to 8 bases, leaving 4 bases not matched to a gene. The CDR3 DNA sequence: TGTGCCAGCAGCCGGACTAGCGGGAGGGCCGACATTCAGTACTTC. Its protein is CASSRTSGRADIQYF.

In its sample, this clonotype was seen a few times. J is TRBJ2-7 and V is TRBV2; tentatively, D is TRBD2 (6 bases). Deletions cut 6 bases from V and 5 bases from J, with 20 bases between. This CDR3 region has 15 residues. Germline-derived CDR1 and CDR2 are SNHLY and FYNNEI. The CDR3, as DNA: TGTGCCAGCAGCCCAGAAGGGCGGGGTTGGGACGAGCAGTACTTC. It is translated as CASSPEGRGWDEQYF. Variable domain in full (rest from reference TRBV2 and TRBJ2-7): EPEVTQTPSHQVTQMGQEVILRCVPISNHLYFYWYRQILGQKVEFLVSFYNNEISEKSEIFDDQFSVERPDGSNFTLKIRSTKLEDSAMYFCASSPEGRGWDEQYFGPGTRLTVT.

This clonotype was counted once. The chain recombines TRBV6-2 or TRBV6-3 with TRBJ1-1; weak D call: TRBD1 (5 bases). The ends were cut back, 6 bases at V and 10 bases at J, with 27 bases in the middle. Looked up from germline, CDR1 is MNHEY and CDR2 is SVGEGT. CDR3 length: 16 residues. CDR3 DNA sequence: TGTGCCAGCAGGGACACCATTTCGCGACCGGAGGAGGTAGCTTTCTTT. As protein: CASRDTISRPEEVAFF.

This clonotype was seen only a few times. The chain uses TRBV2 and TRBJ1-2; D not resolved. The CDR3 consists of 13 residues. Trimming took 3 bases from V and 2 from J, leaving 7 bases between them. Germline-derived CDR1 and CDR2 are SNHLY and FYNNEI. Here the CDR3 DNA reads TGTGCCAGCAGTGAGAGGGCAAACTATGGCTACACCTTC. Its protein product is CASSERANYGYTF.

This clonotype was counted between two and nine times. The chain uses TRBV28 and TRBJ2-5, with 7 positions matching TRBD2. The V gene's germline CDR1 is MDHEN and CDR2 SYDVKM. The CDR3 covers 15 residues. V dropped 7 bases and J dropped 0; count of bases not matched to a gene: 8. CDR3 DNA sequence: TGTGCCAGCAAGCCAGGCGGGAGAAACCAAGAGACCCAGTACTTC. Its translation: CASKPGGRNQETQYF.

This chain links TRBV12-3 or TRBV12-4 with TRBJ2-7; 9 nucleotides match TRBD1. CDR3 size: 15 residues. The V and J ends lost 6 bases and 6 bases, in that order; junction bases with no gene match: 12. The CDR3 bases are TGTGCCAGCAGCTCCCAGTGGGACAGGGTGGGCGAGCAGTACTTC. This codes for CASSSQWDRVGEQYF.

A few counts support this clonotype. V usage is TRBV3-1 and J usage is TRBJ2-2; D unclear. The CDR3 contains 13 residues. Germline CDR1 LGHDT, CDR2 YNNKEL (reference sequence). V lost 7 bases and J 5 bases, leaving 11 bases between the germline ends. Here the CDR3 DNA reads TGTGCCAGCACCCCGCGGTCGACCGGGGAGCTGTTTTTT. Protein: CASTPRSTGELFF. The full variable domain, rest sourced from reference TRBV3-1 and TRBJ2-2, is DTAVSQTPKYLVTQMGNDKSIKCEQNLGHDTMYWYKQDSKKFLKIMFSYNNKELIINETVPNRFSPKSPDKAHLNLHINSLELGDSAVYFCASTPRSTGELFFGEGSRLTVL.

The rearrangement uses TRBV6-6 and TRBJ2-2; D gene ambiguous. Germline CDR1 reads MNHNY; CDR2 reads SVGAGI (reference sequence). Trimming took 2 bases from V and 3 from J, leaving 13 bases between them. The CDR3 contains 16 residues. In DNA form, the CDR3 reads TGTGCCAGCAGTTACGAACTGACAAAGTACACCGGGGAGCTGTTTTTT. It translates to CASSYELTKYTGELFF.

This chain connects TRBV7-4 to TRBJ2-1; D perhaps matches TRBD2 (6 bases). The CDR3 loop spans 16 amino acids. Trimming took 5 bases from V and 3 from J, leaving 17 bases between them. Germline V gene data show CDR1 as SGHVT and CDR2 as SQSDAQ. DNA of the CDR3: TGTGCCAGCAGCCCCCTAGGTGGGGGGAACTACAATGAGCAGTTCTTC. Translation: CASSPLGGGNYNEQFF.

This chain connects TRBV7-9 to TRBJ2-5; D gene uncertain. Germline V CDR1 and CDR2: SEHNR, FQNEAQ (reference sequence). V dropped 5 bases and J dropped 8 bases, with 12 bases sitting between them. This CDR3 is 12 amino acids long. CDR3: CASSPELSTQYF. CDR3 bases: TGTGCCAGCAGCCCGGAGCTTTCCACCCAGTACTTC.

This clonotype was seen more than once but under ten times. This rearrangement joins TRBV5-4 to TRBJ2-2, with no clear D. The CDR3 loop spans 13 amino acids. With 4 bases removed from V and 5 bases from J, the gap between germline ends came to 9 bases. Germline CDR1 and CDR2: SGHNT and YYREEE (reference sequence). CDR3 nucleotide sequence: TGTGCCAGCAGCACTCAGTTAACCGGGGAGCTGTTTTTT. Translated: CASSTQLTGELFF.

This clonotype has more than one count but fewer than ten. This chain joins TRBV11-2 and TRBJ2-1, with 9 nucleotides matching TRBD2. The CDR3 runs to 17 residues. Losses at the gene ends were 5 bases for V and 4 bases for J; bases not matched to a gene: 12. CDR1 is SGHAT and CDR2 is FQNNGV in the germline V gene. The CDR3 protein is CASSIRLAAYLYNEQFF. The CDR3 DNA follows: TGTGCCAGCAGCATAAGACTAGCGGCATACCTATACAATGAGCAGTTCTTC.

The CDR3 is CSAFYFGGSTEAFF. DNA of the CDR3: TGCAGTGCTTTCTACTTTGGGGGATCCACTGAAGCTTTCTTT. The chain is built from TRBV20-1 and TRBJ1-1; TRBD1 might be the D (5 bases). The CDR3 is 14 amino acids. Trimming took off 5 bases at V and 4 bases at J, with 17 bases between the two ends. Germline lookup yields CDR1 DFQATT and CDR2 SNEGSKA (reference sequence).

This clonotype was counted ten times or more. The chain joins TRBV6-5 to TRBJ2-7, with 11 bases that match TRBD2. There are 16 residues in the CDR3. With 5 bases clipped from V and 2 bases from J, the junction kept 8 bases outside the gene matches. Germline CDR1 is MNHEY and CDR2 is SVGAGI. DNA of the CDR3: TGTGCCAGCAGTAAACAGACTAGCGGGAATACCTACGAGCAGTACTTC. This sequence encodes CASSKQTSGNTYEQYF.

This chain connects TRBV7-9 to TRBJ2-5, with TRBD1 identical over 8 bases. The CDR3 loop spans 14 amino acids. CDR1 and CDR2 from the germline V gene are SEHNR and FQNEAQ (reference sequence). J lost 2 bases, V lost 5 bases, and 4 bases had no gene match. The CDR3 region has the DNA TGTGCCAGCAGCAGACGACAGGGGCAAGAGACCCAGTACTTC. Residues: CASSRRQGQETQYF.

This clonotype has ten or more counts. CDR3 amino acids: CSAGKRGGTRADEQFF. DNA for the CDR3: TGCAGTGCTGGCAAGAGGGGGGGGACTAGAGCGGATGAGCAGTTCTTC. This rearrangement joins TRBV20-1 to TRBJ2-1, with 8 positions matching TRBD2. Germline V gives CDR1 DFQATT, CDR2 SNEGSKA (reference sequence). Trimming removed 5 bases from V and 8 bases from J; junction bases left unmatched: 17. The CDR3 contains 16 residues.

This clonotype was seen a few times. This chain joins TRBV7-3 and TRBJ2-1; D is uncertain. This CDR3 is 16 amino acids long. Germline V gene sequence: CDR1 SGHTA, CDR2 FQGTGA. The ends were cut back, 0 bases at V and 0 bases at J, with 9 bases in the middle. The CDR3 spells CASSLTGGNSYNEQFF. Written as DNA, the CDR3 is TGTGCCAGCAGCTTAACCGGCGGAAACTCCTACAATGAGCAGTTCTTC.

The sample holds a few counts of this clonotype. The J gene is TRBJ2-1, the V gene TRBV11-3; a possible D gene is TRBD1 (5 bases). This CDR3 comprises 12 residues. Deletions cut 3 bases from V and 7 bases from J, with 7 bases between. Germline assignment: CDR1 SGHNT and CDR2 YENEEA. The CDR3 here is CASSFKGNEQFF. CDR3 nucleotide sequence: TGTGCCAGCAGCTTTAAGGGGAATGAGCAGTTCTTC.